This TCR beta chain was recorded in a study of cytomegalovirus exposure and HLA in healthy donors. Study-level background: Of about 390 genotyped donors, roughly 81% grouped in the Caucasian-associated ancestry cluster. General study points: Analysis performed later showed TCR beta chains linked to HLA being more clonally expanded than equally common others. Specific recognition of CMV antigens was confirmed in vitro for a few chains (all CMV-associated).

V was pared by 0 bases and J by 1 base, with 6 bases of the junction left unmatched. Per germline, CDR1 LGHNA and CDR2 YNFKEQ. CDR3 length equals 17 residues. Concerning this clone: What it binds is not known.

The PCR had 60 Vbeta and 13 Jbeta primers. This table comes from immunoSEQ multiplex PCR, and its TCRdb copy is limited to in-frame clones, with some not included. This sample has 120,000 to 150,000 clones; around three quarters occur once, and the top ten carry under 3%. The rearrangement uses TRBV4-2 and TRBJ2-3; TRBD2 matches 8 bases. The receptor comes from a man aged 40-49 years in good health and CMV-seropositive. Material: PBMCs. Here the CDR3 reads CASSQDEAGAGTDTQYF. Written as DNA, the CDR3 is TGTGCCAGCAGCCAAGATGAAGCGGGAGCTGGCACAGATACGCAGTATTTT.